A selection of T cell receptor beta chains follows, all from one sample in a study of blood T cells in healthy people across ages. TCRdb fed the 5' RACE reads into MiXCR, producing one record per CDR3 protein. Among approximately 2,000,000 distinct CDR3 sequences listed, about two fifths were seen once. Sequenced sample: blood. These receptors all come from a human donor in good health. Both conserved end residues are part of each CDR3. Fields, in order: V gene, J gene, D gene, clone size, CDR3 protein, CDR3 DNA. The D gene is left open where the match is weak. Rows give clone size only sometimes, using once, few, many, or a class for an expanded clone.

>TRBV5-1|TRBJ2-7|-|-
CASSLTTGVLDEQYF
TGCGCCAGCAGCTTGACGACAGGTGTTTTGGACGAGCAGTACTTC
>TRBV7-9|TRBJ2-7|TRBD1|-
CASSSPDRAGYEQYF
TGTGCCAGCAGCTCGCCCGACAGGGCAGGGTACGAGCAGTACTTC
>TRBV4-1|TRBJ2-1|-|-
CASSQVRNNEQFF
TGCGCCAGCAGCCAAGTTAGAAACAATGAGCAGTTCTTC
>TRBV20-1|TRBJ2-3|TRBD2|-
CSARYRRGGTETQYF
TGCAGTGCTAGATACCGGCGGGGGGGCACTGAAACGCAGTATTTT
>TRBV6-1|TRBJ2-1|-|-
CASSEIGLSGYNEQFF
TGTGCCAGCAGTGAAATAGGCCTATCAGGATACAATGAGCAGTTCTTC
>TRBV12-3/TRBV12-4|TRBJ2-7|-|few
CASRPGRGSYEQYF
TGTGCCAGCAGACCGGGACGGGGCTCCTACGAGCAGTACTTC
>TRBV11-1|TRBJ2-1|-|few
CASSLRAQGLYNEQFF
TGTGCCAGCAGCTTAAGGGCCCAGGGGCTCTACAATGAGCAGTTCTTC
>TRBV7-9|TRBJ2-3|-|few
CASSLAVVHTDTQYF
TGTGCCAGCAGCTTAGCGGTGGTCCACACAGATACGCAGTATTTT
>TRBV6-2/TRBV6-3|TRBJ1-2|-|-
CASSQQARYTF
TGTGCCAGCAGCCAACAGGCCCGCTACACCTTC
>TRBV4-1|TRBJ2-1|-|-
CASSQGTILFHEQFF
TGCGCCAGCAGCCAAGGGACTATACTTTTCCATGAGCAGTTCTTC
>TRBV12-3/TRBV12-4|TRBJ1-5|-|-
CASSPARGGLGNQPQHF
TGTGCCAGCAGTCCAGCTCGAGGGGGACTGGGCAATCAGCCCCAGCATTTT
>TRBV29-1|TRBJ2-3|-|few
CSVTRAHSTDTRYF
TGTAGCGTCACACGGGCCCATAGCACAGATACGCGGTATTTT
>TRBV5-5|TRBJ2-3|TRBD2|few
CASSLAGYRADTQYF
TGTGCCAGCAGTCTAGCGGGGTATCGGGCAGATACGCAGTATTTT
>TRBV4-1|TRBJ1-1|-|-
CASSQSEGTEAFF
TGCGCCAGCAGCCAAAGCGAGGGAACTGAAGCTTTCTTT